This T cell receptor (beta chain) was recovered during a study of cytomegalovirus exposure and HLA in healthy donors. Study-wide background: Roughly 180 million T cells yielded fewer than 120 million unique TCR beta sequences in earlier analysis.

The PCR used 60 Vbeta and 13 Jbeta primers. Measured with immunoSEQ multiplex PCR; TCRdb has only the in-frame clones, and not every one. Of around 160,000 clones listed, 60% to 80% are singletons. As concerns this clone: Antigen specificity is unknown.

Study-level results: It emerged from a later analysis that several of the most significant clusters appeared to be linked to common viral pathogens.

The sequence came from a man aged 45 to 65 in good health and CMV-seropositive. Sequenced: PBMCs.

The CDR3 DNA follows: TGCGCCAGCAGCTTGAGGGGCCCACCGTATATTCAAGGAGCTTTCTTT. It is translated as CASSLRGPPYIQGAFF. This rearrangement joins TRBV5-1 to TRBJ1-1; tentative D call: TRBD1 (5 bases). CDR1 is SGHRS and CDR2 is YFSETQ in the germline V gene. CDR3 length equals 16 residues. The germline V and J ends were trimmed by 1 base and 10 bases, with 23 bases remaining between them.